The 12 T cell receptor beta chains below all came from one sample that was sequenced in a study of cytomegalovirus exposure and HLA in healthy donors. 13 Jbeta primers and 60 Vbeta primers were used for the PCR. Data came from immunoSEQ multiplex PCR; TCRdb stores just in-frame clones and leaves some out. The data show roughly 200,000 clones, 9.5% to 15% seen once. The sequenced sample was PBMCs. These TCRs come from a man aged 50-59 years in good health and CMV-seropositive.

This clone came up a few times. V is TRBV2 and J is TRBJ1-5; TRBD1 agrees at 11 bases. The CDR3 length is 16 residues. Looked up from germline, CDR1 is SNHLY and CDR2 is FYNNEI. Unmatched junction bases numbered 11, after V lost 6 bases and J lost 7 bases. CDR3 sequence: CASRDTGQGEGQPQHF. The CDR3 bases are TGTGCCAGCAGGGACACGGGACAGGGGGAAGGACAGCCCCAGCATTTT. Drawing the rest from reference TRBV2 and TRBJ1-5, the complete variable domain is EPEVTQTPSHQVTQMGQEVILRCVPISNHLYFYWYRQILGQKVEFLVSFYNNEISEKSEIFDDQFSVERPDGSNFTLKIRSTKLEDSAMYFCASRDTGQGEGQPQHFGDGTRLSIL.

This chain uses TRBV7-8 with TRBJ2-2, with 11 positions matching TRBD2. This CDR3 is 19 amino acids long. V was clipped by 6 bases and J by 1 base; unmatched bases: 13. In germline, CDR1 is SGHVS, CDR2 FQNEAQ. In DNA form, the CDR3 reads TGTGCCAGCAGTTGGACCCGGGGGACTAGCGGAAAGAACACCGGGGAGCTGTTTTTT. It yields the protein CASSWTRGTSGKNTGELFF.

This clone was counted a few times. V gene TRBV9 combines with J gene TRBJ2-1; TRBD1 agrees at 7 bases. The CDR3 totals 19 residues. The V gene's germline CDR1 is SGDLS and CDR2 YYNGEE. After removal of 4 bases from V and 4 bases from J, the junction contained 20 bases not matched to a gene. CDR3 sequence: CASSPRDRTGDSPYNEQFF. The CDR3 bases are TGTGCCAGCAGCCCAAGGGACCGAACAGGGGATAGCCCGTACAATGAGCAGTTCTTC.

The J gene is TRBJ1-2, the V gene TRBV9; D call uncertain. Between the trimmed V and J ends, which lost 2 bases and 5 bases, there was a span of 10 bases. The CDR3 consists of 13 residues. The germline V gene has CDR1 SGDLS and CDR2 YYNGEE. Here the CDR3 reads CASSVEGGYGYTF. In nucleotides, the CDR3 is TGTGCCAGCAGCGTCGAGGGTGGGTATGGCTACACCTTC.

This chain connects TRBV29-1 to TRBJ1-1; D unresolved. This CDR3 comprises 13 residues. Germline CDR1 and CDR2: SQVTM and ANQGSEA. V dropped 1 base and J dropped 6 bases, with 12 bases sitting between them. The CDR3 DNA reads TGCAGCGTTGAAGTATTTTCTTCGGCTGAAGCTTTCTTT. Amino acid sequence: CSVEVFSSAEAFF.

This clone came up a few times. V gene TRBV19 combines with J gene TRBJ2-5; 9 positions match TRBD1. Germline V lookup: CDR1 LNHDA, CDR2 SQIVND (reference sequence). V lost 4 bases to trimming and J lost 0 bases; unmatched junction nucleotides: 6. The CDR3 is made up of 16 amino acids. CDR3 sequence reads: CASSKGTGRYQETQYF. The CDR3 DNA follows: TGTGCCAGTAGTAAGGGGACAGGGCGATACCAAGAGACCCAGTACTTC.

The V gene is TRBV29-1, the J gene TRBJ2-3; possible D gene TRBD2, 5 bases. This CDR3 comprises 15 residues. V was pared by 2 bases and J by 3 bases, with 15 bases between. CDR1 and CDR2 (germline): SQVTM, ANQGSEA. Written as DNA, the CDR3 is TGCAGCGTTGAAAACCGGGGTTATGGGACAGATACGCAGTATTTT. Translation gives CSVENRGYGTDTQYF.

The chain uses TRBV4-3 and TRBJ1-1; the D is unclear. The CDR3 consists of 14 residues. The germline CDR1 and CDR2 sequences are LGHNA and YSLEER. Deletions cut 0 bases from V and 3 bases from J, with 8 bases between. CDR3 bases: TGCGCCAGCAGCCAAGATTGGAGGGACACTGAAGCTTTCTTT. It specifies CASSQDWRDTEAFF.

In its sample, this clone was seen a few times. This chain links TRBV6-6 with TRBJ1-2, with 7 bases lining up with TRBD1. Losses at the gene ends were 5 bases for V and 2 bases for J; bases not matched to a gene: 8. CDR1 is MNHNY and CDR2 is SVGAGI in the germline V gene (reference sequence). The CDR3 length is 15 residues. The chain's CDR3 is CASSQGTASNYGYTF. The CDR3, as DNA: TGTGCCAGCAGTCAAGGGACAGCTTCAAACTATGGCTACACCTTC.

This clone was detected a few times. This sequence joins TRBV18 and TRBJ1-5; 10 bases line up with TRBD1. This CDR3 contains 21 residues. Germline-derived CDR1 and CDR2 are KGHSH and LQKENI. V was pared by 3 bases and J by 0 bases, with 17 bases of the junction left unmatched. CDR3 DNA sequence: TGTGCCAGCTCACCCCCGGGACAGGGGCCCTCACCCCTCTATAGCAATCAGCCCCAGCATTTT. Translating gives CASSPPGQGPSPLYSNQPQHF.

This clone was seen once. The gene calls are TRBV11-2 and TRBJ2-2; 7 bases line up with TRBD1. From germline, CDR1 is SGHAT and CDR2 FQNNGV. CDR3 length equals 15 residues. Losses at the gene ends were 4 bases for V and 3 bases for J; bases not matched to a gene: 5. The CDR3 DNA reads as TGTGCCAGCAGCTCCGTGACAGGGTACACCGGGGAGCTGTTTTTT. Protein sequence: CASSSVTGYTGELFF.

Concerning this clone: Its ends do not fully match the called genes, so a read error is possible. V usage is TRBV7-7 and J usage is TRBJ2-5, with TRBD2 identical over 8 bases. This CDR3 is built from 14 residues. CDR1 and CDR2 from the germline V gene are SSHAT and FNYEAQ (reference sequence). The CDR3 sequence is CASSLGLAQEAQYF. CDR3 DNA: TGTGCTAGCAGCCTAGGACTAGCCCAAGAGGCCCAGTACTTC.